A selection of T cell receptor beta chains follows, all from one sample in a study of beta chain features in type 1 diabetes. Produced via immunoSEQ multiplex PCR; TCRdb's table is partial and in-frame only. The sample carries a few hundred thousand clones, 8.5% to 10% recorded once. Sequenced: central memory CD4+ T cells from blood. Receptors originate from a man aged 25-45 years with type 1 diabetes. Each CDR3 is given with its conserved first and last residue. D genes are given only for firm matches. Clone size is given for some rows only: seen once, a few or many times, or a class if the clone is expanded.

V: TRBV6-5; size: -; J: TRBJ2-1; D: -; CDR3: CASSYRASSYNEQFF; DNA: TGTGCCAGCAGTTACAGGGCTAGCTCCTACAATGAGCAGTTCTTC
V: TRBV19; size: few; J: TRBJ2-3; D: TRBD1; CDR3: CASIGTGTDTQYF; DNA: TGTGCCAGCATCGGGACAGGGACAGATACGCAGTATTTT
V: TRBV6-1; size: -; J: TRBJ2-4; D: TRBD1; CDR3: CASLAQGENIQYF; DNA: TGTGCCAGCTTGGCACAGGGGGAAAACATTCAGTACTTC
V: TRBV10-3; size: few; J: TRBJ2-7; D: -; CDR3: CAISAQGIDEQYF; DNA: TGTGCCATCAGTGCGCAGGGGATAGACGAGCAGTACTTC
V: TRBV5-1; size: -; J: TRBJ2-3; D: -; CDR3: CASKLRVDGDTQYF; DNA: TGCGCCAGCAAACTTCGGGTGGATGGTGATACGCAGTATTTT
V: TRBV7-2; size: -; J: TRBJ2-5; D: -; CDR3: CASSLSGGGGETQYF; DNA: TGTGCCAGCAGCTTATCCGGGGGAGGGGGCGAGACCCAGTACTTC
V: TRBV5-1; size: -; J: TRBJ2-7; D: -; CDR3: CASSLGYEQYF; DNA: TGCGCCAGCAGCTTGGGCTATGAGCAGTACTTC
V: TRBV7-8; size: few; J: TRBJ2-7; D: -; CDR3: CASSLAEGSYEQYF; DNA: TGTGCCAGCAGCTTAGCGGAAGGATCCTACGAGCAGTACTTC
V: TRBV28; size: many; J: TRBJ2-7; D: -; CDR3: CASSLGGRVYEQYF; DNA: TGTGCCAGCAGTTTAGGTGGCAGGGTGTACGAGCAGTACTTC
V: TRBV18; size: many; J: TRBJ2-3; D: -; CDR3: CASSPERAGSTDTQYF; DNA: TGTGCCAGCTCACCTGAGCGGGCGGGGAGCACAGATACGCAGTATTTT
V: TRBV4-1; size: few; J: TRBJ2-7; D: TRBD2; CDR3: CASSQVGLAGASYEQYF; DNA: TGCGCCAGCAGCCAAGTTGGACTAGCGGGAGCCTCCTACGAGCAGTACTTC
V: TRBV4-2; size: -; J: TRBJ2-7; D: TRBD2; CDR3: CATSTLSGRMGEQYF; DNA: TGTGCCACCTCGACCCTTAGCGGGAGAATGGGCGAGCAGTACTTC
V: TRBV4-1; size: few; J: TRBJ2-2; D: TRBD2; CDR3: CASSQELRGRLGANTGELFF; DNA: TGCGCCAGCAGCCAAGAACTGCGGGGGAGATTAGGGGCAAACACCGGGGAGCTGTTTTTT
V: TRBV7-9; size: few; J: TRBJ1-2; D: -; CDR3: CASSLRPGGYTF; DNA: TGTGCCAGCAGCTTACGGCCAGGTGGCTACACCTTC
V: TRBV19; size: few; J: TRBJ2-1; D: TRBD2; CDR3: CASSRKIAGTFYNEQFF; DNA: TGTGCCAGTAGTCGGAAGATAGCGGGGACCTTTTACAATGAGCAGTTCTTC
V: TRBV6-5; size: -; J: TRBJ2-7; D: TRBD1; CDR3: CASSRPGQGAPQYF; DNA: TGTGCCAGCAGCCGTCCGGGACAGGGGGCCCCGCAGTACTTC
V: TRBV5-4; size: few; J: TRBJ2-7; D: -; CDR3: CASSLGQPDSYEQYF; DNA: TGTGCCAGCAGCTTGGGACAGCCGGACTCCTACGAGCAGTACTTC
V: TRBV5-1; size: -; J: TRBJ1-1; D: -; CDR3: CASSLAVENTEAFF; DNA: TGCGCCAGCAGCCTGGCGGTCGAGAACACTGAAGCTTTCTTT
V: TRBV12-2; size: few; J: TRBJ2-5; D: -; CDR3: CASRLAAVECLFQETQYF; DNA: TGTGCAAGTCGCTTAGCGGCCGTAGAATGTCTATTCCAAGAGACCCAGTACTTC
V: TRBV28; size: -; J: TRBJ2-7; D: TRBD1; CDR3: CASRPGGAEREQYF; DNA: TGTGCCAGCAGACCAGGGGGCGCGGAAAGGGAGCAGTACTTC
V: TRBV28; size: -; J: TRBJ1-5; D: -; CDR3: CASSPQLGNQPQHF; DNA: TGTGCCAGCAGTCCGCAGTTAGGCAATCAGCCCCAGCATTTT
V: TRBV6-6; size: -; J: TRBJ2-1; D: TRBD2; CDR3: CASTFASGSNNEQFF; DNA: TGTGCTTCAACTTTTGCGAGCGGGAGTAACAATGAGCAGTTCTTC
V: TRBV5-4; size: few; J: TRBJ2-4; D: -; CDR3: CASSRGGGENIQYF; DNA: TGTGCCAGCAGCCGCGGCGGAGGGGAAAACATTCAGTACTTC
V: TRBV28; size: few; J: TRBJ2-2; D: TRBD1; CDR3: CASSTTGTGGSGELFF; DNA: TGTGCCAGCAGTACGACCGGGACAGGGGGTTCCGGGGAGCTGTTTTTT
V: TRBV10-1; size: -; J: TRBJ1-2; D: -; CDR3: CASSAVGTYGYTF; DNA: TGCGCCAGCAGTGCTGTGGGAACTTATGGCTACACCTTC
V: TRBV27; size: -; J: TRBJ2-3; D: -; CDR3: CAIRKLTASTDTQYF; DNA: TGTGCCATTCGCAAGCTAACGGCTAGCACAGATACGCAGTATTTT
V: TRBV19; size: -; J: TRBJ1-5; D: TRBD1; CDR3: CASTDRGGSNQPQHF; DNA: TGTGCCAGTACTGACAGGGGAGGCAGCAATCAGCCCCAGCATTTT
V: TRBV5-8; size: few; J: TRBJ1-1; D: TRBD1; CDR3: CASSEYEGTGYTEAFF; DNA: TGTGCCAGCAGCGAGTATGAGGGGACAGGATACACTGAAGCTTTCTTT
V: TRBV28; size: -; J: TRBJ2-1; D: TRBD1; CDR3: CASSTLTGGSYNEQFF; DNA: TGTGCCAGCAGTACCTTGACAGGGGGCTCCTACAATGAGCAGTTCTTC
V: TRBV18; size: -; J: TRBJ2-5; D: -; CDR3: CASSPGQQETQYF; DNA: TGTGCCAGCTCACCGGGACAACAAGAGACCCAGTACTTC
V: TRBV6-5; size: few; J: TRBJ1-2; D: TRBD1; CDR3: CASRGTGRSGYTF; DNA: TGTGCCAGCAGGGGGACAGGTCGGAGTGGCTACACCTTC
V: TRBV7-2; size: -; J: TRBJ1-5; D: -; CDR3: CASSLMGSQPQHF; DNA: TGTGCCAGCAGTCTAATGGGGAGTCAGCCCCAGCATTTT
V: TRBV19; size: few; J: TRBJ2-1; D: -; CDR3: CASSRRTSSSYNEQFF; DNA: TGTGCCAGTAGTAGACGGACTTCAAGCTCCTACAATGAGCAGTTCTTC
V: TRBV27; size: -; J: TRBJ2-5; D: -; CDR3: CASSPTFGTPGETQYF; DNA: TGTGCCAGCAGTCCCACCTTTGGGACCCCCGGGGAGACCCAGTACTTC
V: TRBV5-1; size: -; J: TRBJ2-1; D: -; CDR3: CASSSRTDREQFF; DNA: TGCGCCAGCAGCTCCAGGACAGACAGGGAGCAGTTCTTC
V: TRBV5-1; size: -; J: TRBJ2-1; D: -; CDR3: CASKGTDSYNEQFF; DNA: TGCGCCAGCAAGGGGACGGACTCCTACAATGAGCAGTTCTTC
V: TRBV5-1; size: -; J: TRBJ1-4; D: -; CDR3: CASSSRDDELFF; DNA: TGCGCCAGCTCCTCCAGGGACGACGAACTGTTTTTT
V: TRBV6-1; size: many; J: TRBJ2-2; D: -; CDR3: CASSRDLTAGELFF; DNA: TGTGCCAGCAGTAGGGACCTAACCGCCGGGGAGCTGTTTTTT
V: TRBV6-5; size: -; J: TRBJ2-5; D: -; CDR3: CASSDIPGETQYF; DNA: TGTGCCAGCAGTGATATTCCTGGGGAGACCCAGTACTTC
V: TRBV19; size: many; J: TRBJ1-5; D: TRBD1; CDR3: CASSILGEGALGQPQHF; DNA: TGTGCCAGTAGTATTCTGGGGGAGGGGGCGCTAGGACAGCCCCAGCATTTT